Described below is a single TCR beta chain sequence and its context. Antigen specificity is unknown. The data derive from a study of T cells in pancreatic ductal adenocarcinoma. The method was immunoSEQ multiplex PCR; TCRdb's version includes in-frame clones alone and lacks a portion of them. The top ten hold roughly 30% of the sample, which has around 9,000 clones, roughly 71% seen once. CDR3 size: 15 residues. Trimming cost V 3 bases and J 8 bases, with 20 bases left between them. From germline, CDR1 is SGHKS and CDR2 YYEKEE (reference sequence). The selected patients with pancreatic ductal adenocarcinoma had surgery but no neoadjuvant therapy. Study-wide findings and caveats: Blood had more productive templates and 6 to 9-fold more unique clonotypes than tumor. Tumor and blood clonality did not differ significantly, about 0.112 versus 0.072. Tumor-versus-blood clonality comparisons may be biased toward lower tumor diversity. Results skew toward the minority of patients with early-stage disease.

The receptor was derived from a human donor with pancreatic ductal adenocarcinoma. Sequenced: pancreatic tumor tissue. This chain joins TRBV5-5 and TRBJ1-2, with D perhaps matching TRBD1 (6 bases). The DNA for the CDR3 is TGTGCCAGCAGCTCACCCGGGACATCTTACTTAGGCTACACCTTC. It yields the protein CASSSPGTSYLGYTF.